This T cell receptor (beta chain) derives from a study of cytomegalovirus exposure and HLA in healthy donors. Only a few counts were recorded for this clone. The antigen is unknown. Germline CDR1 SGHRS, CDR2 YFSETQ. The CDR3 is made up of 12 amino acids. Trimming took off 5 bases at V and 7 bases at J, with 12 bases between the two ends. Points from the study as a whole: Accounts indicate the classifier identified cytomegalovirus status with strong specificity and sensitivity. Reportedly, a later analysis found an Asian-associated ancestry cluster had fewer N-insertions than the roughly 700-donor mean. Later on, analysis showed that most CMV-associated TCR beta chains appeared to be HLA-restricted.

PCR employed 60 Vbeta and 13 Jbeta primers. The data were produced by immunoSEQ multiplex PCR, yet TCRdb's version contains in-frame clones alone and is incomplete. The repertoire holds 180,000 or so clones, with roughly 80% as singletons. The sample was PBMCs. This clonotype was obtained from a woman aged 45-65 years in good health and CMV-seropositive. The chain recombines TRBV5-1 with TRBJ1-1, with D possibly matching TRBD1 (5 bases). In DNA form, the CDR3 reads TGCGCCAGCAGGGTTGGGGCCCATGAAGCTTTCTTT. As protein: CASRVGAHEAFF.